This TCR beta chain was recovered during a study of T cells in Graves' hyperthyroidism and ophthalmopathy. Whole-study context: Peripheral blood was collected at initial diagnosis, before any treatment. General study results and limits: Ophthalmopathy, as predicted by the model, came a median about seven months after the prediction.

The investigators amplified TCR beta CDR3 regions from RNA transcripts. In the first-round RT-PCR of the TCR CDR3, the HTBI primer set was used. TCRdb redid the calling of the multiplex PCR reads with MiXCR, one entry per CDR3 protein. The table records 450,000 to 500,000 distinct CDR3 sequences, roughly 22% of them present only once. With 6 bases removed from V and 6 bases from J, the gap between germline ends came to 9 bases. Germline-derived CDR1 and CDR2 are MNHEY and SVGEGT. The CDR3 has 11 residues. This clonotype was seen many times. Antigen: not known. Reasons for excluding patients were uncontrolled infection, other autoimmune disease, pregnancy or lactation.

The sample was blood. The chain joins TRBV6-2 or TRBV6-3 to TRBJ2-7, with a tentative D call TRBD1 (6 bases). This TCR was sampled from a woman between 65 and 79 years old with Graves' ophthalmopathy. As DNA, the CDR3 is TGTGCCAGCAGAACAGGGAGCGAGCAGTACTTC. Its translation: CASRTGSEQYF.